Listed below are T cell receptor beta chains from one sample, sequenced in a study of Ad26.COV2.S vaccination and SARS-CoV-2 variants. Here immunoSEQ multiplex PCR was the method, and the copy in TCRdb shows in-frame clones only, minus some. The table lists about 680,000 clones, 89% of them singletons. The sample here was peripheral blood, taken in a trial of Ad26.COV2.S vaccine versus placebo. All receptors derive from a person between 18 and 65 years old who received the Ad26.COV2.S COVID-19 vaccine or a placebo. Both conserved end residues are part of each CDR3. The D gene is left open where the match is weak. Where a row states a size, it is once, few, many or the class of an expanded clone; other rows omit it.

j_call	d_call	clone_size	v_call	cdr3_nt	cdr3_aa
TRBJ1-6	TRBD1	NA	TRBV3-1/TRBV3-2	TGTGCCAGCAGCCCCCTGGACAGGGGGTTTGGGTGGTCACCCCTCCACTTT	CASSPLDRGFGWSPLHF
TRBJ1-2	NA	NA	TRBV7-8	TGTGCCAGCAGCTTCCTGGGGGAGGGATTGACTAACTATGGCTACACCTTC	CASSFLGEGLTNYGYTF
TRBJ2-3	NA	NA	TRBV3-1/TRBV3-2	TGTGCCAGCAGCCCTGACACGAACACAGATACGCAGTATTTT	CASSPDTNTDTQYF
TRBJ2-1	NA	NA	TRBV6-2/TRBV6-3	TGTGCCAGCAGTTACCCCCAGGAGCAGTTCTTC	CASSYPQEQFF
TRBJ2-7	TRBD1	NA	TRBV3-1/TRBV3-2	TGTGCCAGCAGCCCCGACAGGGGGCACTACGAGCAGTACTTC	CASSPDRGHYEQYF
TRBJ2-2	TRBD2	NA	TRBV7-7	TGTGCTAGCAGCTCACACCCGATGACGGCGGGAGGCACCGGGGAGCTGTTTTTT	CASSSHPMTAGGTGELFF
TRBJ2-2	NA	NA	TRBV7-8	TGTGCCAGCAGTGACACGGGGTCGGCCGGGGAGCTGTTTTTT	CASSDTGSAGELFF
TRBJ1-2	NA	NA	TRBV7-9	TGTGCCAGCAGCTTAGGCGACAGGTCTGATGGCTACACCTTC	CASSLGDRSDGYTF
TRBJ1-6	NA	few	TRBV3-1/TRBV3-2	TGTGCCAGCAGCCAAGGAGGGAGGGACCTTTCACCCCTCCACTTT	CASSQGGRDLSPLHF
TRBJ2-5	NA	NA	TRBV30	TGTGCCTGGAGTCCATTGGGGGTACAAGAGACCCAGTACTTC	CAWSPLGVQETQYF
TRBJ2-6	TRBD1	NA	TRBV27	TGTGCCAGCAGTCCCTCCGGGACAGGGTTCTCTGGGGCCAACGTCCTGACTTTC	CASSPSGTGFSGANVLTF
TRBJ1-5	NA	few	TRBV6-1	TGTGCCAGCAGTGAAGCTTGGCAGAATAGCAATCAGCCCCAGCATTTT	CASSEAWQNSNQPQHF
TRBJ1-1	NA	NA	TRBV30	TGTGCCTCCTCCAAGAACACTGAAGCTTTCTTT	CASSKNTEAFF
TRBJ2-7	TRBD1	NA	TRBV5-1	TGCGCCAGCAGCAGGGACAGGCAGAGCTCCTACGAGCAGTACTTC	CASSRDRQSSYEQYF
TRBJ2-1	TRBD2	NA	TRBV7-9	TGTGCCAGCAGCCACAGCGGGAGTCCGTACAATGAGCAGTTCTTC	CASSHSGSPYNEQFF
TRBJ1-1	TRBD1	NA	TRBV12-5	TGTGCTAGTGTTATTGAGGGGGCGTCGGGCACTGAAGCTTTCTTT	CASVIEGASGTEAFF
TRBJ1-5	NA	NA	TRBV7-2	TGTGCCAGCACCCTCGGGGGTCAGCCCCAGCATTTT	CASTLGGQPQHF
TRBJ2-7	NA	NA	TRBV7-6	TGTGCCAGCAGCGGGACGCGGGTGGCCTACGAGCAGTACTTC	CASSGTRVAYEQYF
TRBJ2-5	NA	NA	TRBV6-5	TGTGCCAGCAGTTTCCCCCTAGGGACCCAGTACTTC	CASSFPLGTQYF
TRBJ1-2	NA	NA	TRBV21-1	TGTGCCACCATCGACAGGGGCAACGACTATGGCTACACCTTC	CATIDRGNDYGYTF
TRBJ1-2	TRBD1	NA	TRBV2	TGTGCCAGCAGTGCTGGGACAGCCTGCGCCTTC	CASSAGTACAF
TRBJ2-5	TRBD1	once	TRBV5-1	TGCGCCAGCAATACAGGGGGCGGGGAGACCCAGTACTTC	CASNTGGGETQYF
TRBJ2-1	TRBD2	NA	TRBV29-1	TGCAGCGTTCAAACTAGCGGGGGGGCGAATGAGCAGTTCTTC	CSVQTSGGANEQFF
TRBJ2-7	NA	NA	TRBV5-1	TGCGCCAGCAGCTTGGCTTCCTCCTACGAGCAGTACTTC	CASSLASSYEQYF
TRBJ2-7	TRBD2	NA	TRBV18	TGTGCCAGCTGCCAACTAGCGGGAGGACGGGAGCAGTACTTC	CASCQLAGGREQYF
TRBJ1-6	TRBD1	NA	TRBV4-1	TGCGCCAGCAGCCAAGATCCCGGGACAGGTAATTCACCCCTCCACTTT	CASSQDPGTGNSPLHF
TRBJ2-6	NA	NA	TRBV24-1	TGTGCCACCCAGACTTCTGGGGCCAACGTCCTGACTTTC	CATQTSGANVLTF
TRBJ1-4	NA	NA	TRBV5-1	TGCGCCAGCAGCTTGGTACCGGGACCTAATGAAAAACTGTTTTTT	CASSLVPGPNEKLFF
TRBJ2-5	NA	NA	TRBV11-2	TGTGCCAGCAGCTTAGATCTGGGACCACGTAGAACCCAGTACTTC	CASSLDLGPRRTQYF
TRBJ2-5	NA	NA	TRBV6-6	TGTGCCAGCAGTTACTCAGCAGTCGGGGAGACCCAGTACTTC	CASSYSAVGETQYF
TRBJ2-3	TRBD2	NA	TRBV18	TGTGCCAGCTCACCTTTAGCGGGGGACACAGATACGCAGTATTTT	CASSPLAGDTDTQYF
TRBJ2-3	NA	NA	TRBV6-5	TGTGCCAGCAGTTACTCGGGGGCTAGCACAGATACGCAGTATTTT	CASSYSGASTDTQYF
TRBJ1-5	NA	once	TRBV5-5	TGTGCCAGCAGCTTGACACCTGGGAGTAGCAATCAGCCCCAGCATTTT	CASSLTPGSSNQPQHF
TRBJ2-1	TRBD2	NA	TRBV10-1	TGCGCCAGCAGAAATAGCGGGAGCAACTACAATGAGCAGTTCTTC	CASRNSGSNYNEQFF
TRBJ2-7	TRBD1	NA	TRBV5-1	TGCGCCAGCAGCTTGGGAGGGGACAGGGGCTACGAGCAGTACTTC	CASSLGGDRGYEQYF